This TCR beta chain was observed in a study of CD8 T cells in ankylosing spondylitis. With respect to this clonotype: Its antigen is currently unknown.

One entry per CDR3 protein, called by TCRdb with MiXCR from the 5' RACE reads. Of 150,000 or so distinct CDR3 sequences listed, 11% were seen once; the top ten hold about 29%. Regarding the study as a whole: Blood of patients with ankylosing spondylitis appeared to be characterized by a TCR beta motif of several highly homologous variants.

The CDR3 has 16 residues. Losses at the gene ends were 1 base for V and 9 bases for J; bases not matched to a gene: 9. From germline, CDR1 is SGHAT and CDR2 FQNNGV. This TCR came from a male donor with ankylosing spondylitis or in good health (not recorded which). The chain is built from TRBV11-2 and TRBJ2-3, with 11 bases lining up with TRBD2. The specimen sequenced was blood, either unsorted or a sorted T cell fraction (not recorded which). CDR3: CASSLVAGGLYGTQYF. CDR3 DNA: TGTGCCAGCAGCTTAGTAGCGGGGGGGCTTTACGGAACGCAGTATTTT. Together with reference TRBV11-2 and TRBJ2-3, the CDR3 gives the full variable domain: EAGVAQSPRYKIIEKRQSVAFWCNPISGHATLYWYQQILGQGPKLLIQFQNNGVVDDSQLPKDRFSAERLKGVDSTLKIQPAKLEDSAVYLCASSLVAGGLYGTQYFGPGTRLTVL.